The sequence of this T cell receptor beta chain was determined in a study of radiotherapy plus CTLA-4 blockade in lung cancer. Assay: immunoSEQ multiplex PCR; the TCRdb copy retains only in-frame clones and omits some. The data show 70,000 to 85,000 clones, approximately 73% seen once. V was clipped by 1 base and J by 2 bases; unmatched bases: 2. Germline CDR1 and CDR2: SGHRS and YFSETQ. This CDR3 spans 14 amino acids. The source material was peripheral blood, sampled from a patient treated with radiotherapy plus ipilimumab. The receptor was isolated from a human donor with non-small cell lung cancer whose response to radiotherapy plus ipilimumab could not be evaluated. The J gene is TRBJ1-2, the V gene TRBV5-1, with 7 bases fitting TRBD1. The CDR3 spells CASSLSGQNYGYTF. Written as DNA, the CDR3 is TGCGCCAGCAGCTTGTCGGGACAGAACTATGGCTACACCTTC. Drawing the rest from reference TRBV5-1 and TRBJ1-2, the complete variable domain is KAGVTQTPRYLIKTRGQQVTLSCSPISGHRSVSWYQQTPGQGLQFLFEYFSETQRNKGNFPGRFSGRQFSNSRSEMNVSTLELGDSALYLCASSLSGQNYGYTFGSGTRLTVV.